This T cell receptor beta chain was sequenced during a study of cytomegalovirus exposure and HLA in healthy donors. Study-level findings and limits: Previously analyzed data showed that most TCR beta V segments were productive at a frequency of about 87% or about 30%. Later, an analysis found that common viral pathogens appeared to be linked with several of the most significant clusters.

While unrecorded immune exposures were likely, the donors were nominally healthy when sampled. PCR amplification relied on 60 Vbeta primers (plus 13 Jbeta primers). Sequencing was performed with immunoSEQ multiplex PCR; in TCRdb, only in-frame clones are kept and a portion is missing. Of about 160,000 clones in the sample, over 70% are singletons; the top ten hold 4% to 5.5%. Worth noting for this clone: What it binds is unknown. One junction end does not reproduce the germline sequence, and a read error may be involved.

The V gene's germline CDR1 is SEHNR and CDR2 FQNEAQ (reference sequence). The length of the CDR3 is 13 residues. The sequence came from a man aged 30 to 39 in good health and CMV-seronegative. The V and J genes are TRBV7-9 and TRBJ1-6; no firm D call. Specimen: PBMCs. The CDR3 sequence: CSSSLWESSPLHF. CDR3 DNA sequence: TGTTCCAGCAGCTTATGGGAGTCTTCACCCCTCCACTTT.